Following are 28 T cell receptor beta chains from one sample sequenced in a study of shared clonotypes between healthy human individuals. Using immunoSEQ multiplex PCR, the repertoire was profiled, and TCRdb retains in-frame clones only, with some absent. The sample yields about a million clones, roughly 70% seen once. The specimen was memory CD4+ T cells sorted from blood. Subset noted: CD45RA-negative fraction. These TCRs come from a man aged 18-30 years in good health.

The chain is built from TRBV5-1 and TRBJ2-5, with D maybe TRBD2 (5 bases). V was trimmed by 4 bases and J by 3 bases, leaving 10 bases between them. This CDR3 has 13 amino acids. Germline V gives CDR1 SGHRS, CDR2 YFSETQ. The CDR3 DNA reads TGCGCCAGCAGCATGAGGCGGGAAGAGACCCAGTACTTC. Translating it yields CASSMRREETQYF.

The chain joins TRBV6-1 to TRBJ1-1; D is ambiguous. This CDR3 region has 13 residues. Germline values: CDR1 MNHNS, CDR2 SASEGT. The V gene lost 6 bases and the J gene lost 0 bases, with 8 bases spanning the gap. CDR3 nucleotides: TGTGCCAGCAGGGAGGGATTGAACACTGAAGCTTTCTTT. Translated: CASREGLNTEAFF.

Regarding this clone: This specimen includes other DNA sequences encoding the same CDR3. The chain uses TRBV5-1 and TRBJ2-3; possibly TRBD2 for D (6 bases). Germline V gene lookup returns CDR1 SGHRS and CDR2 YFSETQ. This CDR3 region has 15 residues. V shed 0 bases and J shed 0 bases, with 8 bases lying between them. The DNA of the CDR3 is TGCGCCAGCAGCTTGGGTGGGACTAGCACAGATACGCAGTATTTT. As protein: CASSLGGTSTDTQYF.

The genes are TRBV28 and TRBJ1-4; 8 nucleotides line up with TRBD1. This CDR3 spans 19 amino acids. V shed 1 base, J shed 4 bases, and the junction held 14 bases outside the gene matches. Germline loops: CDR1 MDHEN, CDR2 SYDVKM. For the CDR3, the DNA is TGTGCCAGCAGTTTATACTTAGGCGATGCGACAGGGGTTAATGAAAAACTGTTTTTT. Its translation: CASSLYLGDATGVNEKLFF. Combining the CDR3 with reference TRBV28 and TRBJ1-4 gives the whole variable domain DVKVTQSSRYLVKRTGEKVFLECVQDMDHENMFWYRQDPGLGLRLIYFSYDVKMKEKGDIPEGYSVSREKKERFSLILESASTNQTSMYLCASSLYLGDATGVNEKLFFGSGTQLSVL.

The V and J genes are TRBV19 and TRBJ2-7, with 7 bases lining up with TRBD1. There are 14 residues in the CDR3. Germline-derived CDR1 and CDR2 are LNHDA and SQIVND (reference sequence). J lost 4 bases, V lost 4 bases, and 7 bases had no gene match. The CDR3 region is CASSRPGQFYEQYF. The CDR3 coding sequence is TGTGCCAGTAGTAGGCCGGGACAGTTTTACGAGCAGTACTTC.

The chain recombines TRBV6-1 with TRBJ2-3, with 7 positions matching TRBD2. Germline-derived CDR1 and CDR2 are MNHNS and SASEGT. This CDR3 has 18 amino acids. V lost 4 bases to trimming and J lost 8 bases; unmatched junction nucleotides: 21. The CDR3 DNA sequence: TGTGCCAGCAGTGCTCATCCGGGGGGAGCGGTGGAGTTGGGTACGCAGTATTTT. Translating gives CASSAHPGGAVELGTQYF.

This clone was observed once. The chain carries TRBV5-1 and TRBJ2-5; unclear D gene. The CDR3 has 14 amino acids. CDR1 is SGHRS and CDR2 is YFSETQ in the germline V gene. V was clipped by 1 base and J by 1 base, with 8 bases between them. The CDR3 sequence: CASSLYSVQETQYF. The CDR3 DNA reads TGCGCCAGCAGCTTGTACTCCGTCCAAGAGACCCAGTACTTC.

This clone was seen once. The chain links TRBV30 to TRBJ2-4; 9 nucleotides line up with TRBD1. The CDR3 is made up of 16 amino acids. With V trimmed by 2 bases and J by 3 bases, 8 bases remained unmatched. The germline CDR1 and CDR2 sequences are GTSNPN and SVGIG (reference sequence). The CDR3 bases are TGTGCCTGGAGTACTGGACAGGGGTCGAACAAAAACATTCAGTACTTC. As protein: CAWSTGQGSNKNIQYF. The whole variable domain, remainder taken from reference TRBV30 and TRBJ2-4, is SQTIHQWPATLVQPVGSPLSLECTVEGTSNPNLYWYRQAAGRGLQLLFYSVGIGQISSEVPQNLSASRPQDRQFILSSKKLLLSDSGFYLCAWSTGQGSNKNIQYFGAGTRLSVL.

This clone was counted a few times. The J gene is TRBJ1-1, the V gene TRBV19; D gene uncertain. The V gene lost 6 bases and the J gene lost 3 bases, with 14 bases spanning the gap. The CDR3 is made up of 14 amino acids. In germline, CDR1 is LNHDA, CDR2 SQIVND (reference sequence). The CDR3 region is CASSRGWSDTEAFF. DNA for the CDR3: TGTGCCAGTAGCAGAGGTTGGTCTGACACTGAAGCTTTCTTT.

The chain is built from TRBV21-1 and TRBJ2-5. TRBV21-1 is a listed pseudogene. The CDR3 contains 15 residues. The CDR3 loop reads CASSKAFAGQETQYF. The CDR3, as DNA: TGTGCCAGCAGCAAAGCATTCGCTGGACAAGAGACCCAGTACTTC.

The chain is built from TRBV6-1 and TRBJ2-7; D gene unclear. V lost 4 bases and J 5 bases, leaving 18 bases between the germline ends. Germline values: CDR1 MNHNS, CDR2 SASEGT. The CDR3 has 15 amino acids. The CDR3 nucleotides are TGTGCCAGCAGTGTCATGACTTCGAAGTGGGACGAGCAGTACTTC. Protein: CASSVMTSKWDEQYF.

The chain has TRBV12-5 and TRBJ1-2; D remains unclear. Germline assignment: CDR1 LGHNT and CDR2 FRNRAP. V lost 1 base, J lost 8 bases, and 8 bases lay in between. CDR3 length: 12 amino acids. CDR3 region: CASGLDIGGYTF. The CDR3 DNA follows: TGTGCTAGTGGTTTGGACATCGGCGGCTACACCTTC.

The genes are TRBV10-1 and TRBJ2-2; D is unresolved. CDR1 WNHNN and CDR2 SYGVQD come from the germline V gene (reference sequence). This CDR3 region has 13 residues. V was trimmed by 3 bases and J by 6 bases, leaving 8 bases between them. CDR3 DNA: TGCGCCAGCAGTGACAACGGTGCCGGGGAGCTGTTTTTT. Translation: CASSDNGAGELFF.

The chain joins TRBV6-1 to TRBJ1-1; D may be TRBD1 (5 bases). This CDR3 has 12 amino acids. The germline V gene encodes CDR1 MNHNS and CDR2 SASEGT. V lost 3 bases and J lost 6, with 8 bases in between. Written as DNA, the CDR3 is TGTGCCAGCAGTGAGGGGGTGGCTGAAGCTTTCTTT. Amino acid sequence: CASSEGVAEAFF.

This chain connects TRBV9 to TRBJ1-6; 10 bases line up with TRBD1. Trimming at V came to 4 bases and at J to 9 bases, leaving 7 bases not matched to a gene. This CDR3 contains 15 residues. Germline V gene lookup returns CDR1 SGDLS and CDR2 YYNGEE. CDR3: CASSPAGQGFSPLHF. CDR3 sequence (DNA): TGTGCCAGCAGCCCTGCGGGACAGGGGTTTTCACCCCTCCACTTT.

The chain links TRBV5-1 to TRBJ1-4, with D perhaps TRBD1 (6 bases). Trimming stripped 3 bases from V and 10 bases from J, with 28 bases between. Germline lookup yields CDR1 SGHRS and CDR2 YFSETQ. This CDR3 has 18 residues. The CDR3 nucleotides read TGCGCCAGCAGCTCTTCCCCCCAGCGGGACACACAAACAGGAAAACTGTTTTTT. Translation: CASSSSPQRDTQTGKLFF. The full variable domain, with the rest looked up from reference TRBV5-1 and TRBJ1-4, is KAGVTQTPRYLIKTRGQQVTLSCSPISGHRSVSWYQQTPGQGLQFLFEYFSETQRNKGNFPGRFSGRQFSNSRSEMNVSTLELGDSALYLCASSSSPQRDTQTGKLFFGSGTQLSVL.

The gene calls are TRBV2 and TRBJ1-3; 11 bases map to TRBD1. The length of the CDR3 is 15 residues. V dropped 7 bases and J dropped 0; count of bases not matched to a gene: 2. Per germline, CDR1 SNHLY and CDR2 FYNNEI. CDR3 bases: TGTGCCAGCAAAGGGACAGGGGGCTCTGGAAACACCATATATTTT. This codes for CASKGTGGSGNTIYF.

The J gene is TRBJ1-2, the V gene TRBV29-1, with TRBD1 as a possible D gene (5 bases). The CDR3 consists of 13 residues. Germline lookup yields CDR1 SQVTM and CDR2 ANQGSEA. Trimming took 7 bases from V and 2 from J, leaving 14 bases between them. For the CDR3, the DNA is TGCAGCGCAGCCCCCGCAGGGAACTATGGCTACACCTTC. Residues: CSAAPAGNYGYTF.

The rearrangement joins TRBV7-6 to TRBJ2-4; weak D call: TRBD2 (6 bases). Trimming left V 1 base short and J 1 base short, with 14 bases between. CDR3 length: 17 amino acids. Germline values: CDR1 SGHVS, CDR2 FNYEAQ. As DNA, the CDR3 is TGTGCCAGCAGCTTAGGAGGACGGGAGAGGGCCAAAAACATTCAGTACTTC. This gives the protein CASSLGGRERAKNIQYF.

This clone showed up just a few times. The V and J genes are TRBV5-4 and TRBJ2-3, with unresolved D. Trimming took off 5 bases at V and 1 base at J, with 14 bases between the two ends. Germline V gene sequence: CDR1 SGHNT, CDR2 YYREEE (reference sequence). The CDR3 consists of 15 residues. The CDR3 DNA reads as TGTGCCAGCAGTAAACAAACAAGTCGCACAGATACGCAGTATTTT. It translates to CASSKQTSRTDTQYF.

This clone has only a few counts. The chain links TRBV7-2 to TRBJ2-5, with D perhaps being TRBD1 or TRBD2 (5 bases each). This CDR3 contains 16 residues. V was clipped by 4 bases and J by 1 base, with 16 bases between them. Germline CDR1 is SGHTA and CDR2 is FQGNSA. The DNA for the CDR3 is TGTGCCAGCAGCTACACCGGGACGGCGCCCCAAGAGACCCAGTACTTC. Translating gives CASSYTGTAPQETQYF.

The V and J genes are TRBV6-6 and TRBJ1-3; D perhaps matches TRBD1 (6 bases). The germline CDR1 and CDR2 sequences are MNHNY and SVGAGI (reference sequence). V was clipped by 5 bases and J by 5 bases, with 16 bases between them. This CDR3 is built from 15 residues. CDR3: CASSLSGVERNTIYF. DNA for the CDR3: TGTGCCAGCAGTCTCTCAGGGGTGGAAAGAAACACCATATATTTT.

This clone was detected many times. Other DNA sequences in this specimen translate into the identical CDR3. This chain uses TRBV18 with TRBJ1-6; 7 bases agree with TRBD1. J gave up 2 bases and V 3 bases, and 1 base lay outside the gene matches. This CDR3 has 15 residues. Germline CDR1 KGHSH, CDR2 LQKENI. CDR3 in DNA: TGTGCCAGCTCACCGGGACAGACCTATAATTCACCCCTCCACTTT. Protein sequence: CASSPGQTYNSPLHF.

This clone was recorded a few times. The J gene is TRBJ1-5, the V gene TRBV2; D unresolved. Germline CDR1 reads SNHLY; CDR2 reads FYNNEI. CDR3 size: 14 residues. Trimming left V 6 bases short and J 0 bases short, with 9 bases between. CDR3 DNA sequence: TGTGCCAGCAGCCCCGGCCGTAGCAATCAGCCCCAGCATTTT. Translating gives CASSPGRSNQPQHF. The entire variable domain, with the rest obtained from reference TRBV2 and TRBJ1-5, is as follows: EPEVTQTPSHQVTQMGQEVILRCVPISNHLYFYWYRQILGQKVEFLVSFYNNEISEKSEIFDDQFSVERPDGSNFTLKIRSTKLEDSAMYFCASSPGRSNQPQHFGDGTRLSIL.

The chain uses TRBV11-1 and TRBJ2-1, with 8 bases fitting TRBD1. Losses at the gene ends were 8 bases for V and 4 bases for J; bases not matched to a gene: 10. Per germline, CDR1 SGHAT and CDR2 FQDESV (reference sequence). The length of the CDR3 is 15 residues. CDR3: CASVQDRDGYNEQFF. The CDR3 bases are TGTGCCAGCGTTCAGGACAGGGATGGGTACAATGAGCAGTTCTTC.

In this sample, this clone turned up a few times. J is TRBJ1-4 and V is TRBV6-1; a weak D match, TRBD1 (6 bases). Deletions cut 2 bases from V and 1 base from J, with 17 bases between. The CDR3 has 18 residues. From germline, CDR1 is MNHNS and CDR2 SASEGT. The CDR3 nucleotides read TGTGCCAGCAGTGAACCTGCCGGGGGCGTGTTAACTAATGAAAAACTGTTTTTT. This translates into CASSEPAGGVLTNEKLFF.

With regard to this clone: Other DNA variants within this sample encode the same CDR3. V gene TRBV6-1 combines with J gene TRBJ2-5, with TRBD2 matching 13 bases. The CDR3 covers 16 residues. V was clipped by 1 base and J by 5 bases; unmatched bases: 4. Germline V CDR1 and CDR2: MNHNS, SASEGT. The CDR3, as DNA: TGTGCCAGCAGTGAAGTACTAGCGGGAGGGCGGGAGACCCAGTACTTC. Its translation is CASSEVLAGGRETQYF.

This clone was observed a handful of times. J is TRBJ2-7 and V is TRBV30; the match to TRBD2 covers 7 bases. The CDR3 is 13 amino acids. Germline-derived CDR1 and CDR2 are GTSNPN and SVGIG (reference sequence). V lost 4 bases, J lost 3 bases, and 6 bases stayed unmatched. The CDR3 nucleotides read TGTGCCTGGACGGGGGGTGCGGGCTACGAGCAGTACTTC. Amino acids: CAWTGGAGYEQYF.